Presented here are 18 T cell receptor beta chains from one specimen sequenced in a study of high-grade serous ovarian cancer treatment subgroups (dated by TCRdb to the early 2020s). Tumor samples were collected prior to definitive surgery or chemotherapy. To prepare the library, the immunoSEQ multiplex PCR assay was applied. TCRdb retrieved this table from immuneACCESS and kept in-frame rearrangements only. Not all clones are present; in checked studies, unresolved V genes account for under half, and no reason is known for the remainder. In all, the sample holds 10,000 or so clones, and around 68% of those were seen once. Together, the top ten hold more than 3.5% of the sample. Sequencing was performed on tumor tissue. The receptor source for this set is a human donor with high-grade serous ovarian cancer.

This clone was seen more than once but under ten times. The J gene is TRBJ1-5, the V gene TRBV2, with 10 bases lining up with TRBD1. V trimming: 6 bases; J trimming: 10 bases; junction bases outside the gene matches: 9. Per germline, CDR1 SNHLY and CDR2 FYNNEI. The CDR3 extends over 14 amino acids. CDR3 in DNA: TGTGCCAGCAGGGAGGACAGGGGGTTTGGTCCCCAGCATTTT. It specifies CASREDRGFGPQHF.

The rearrangement uses TRBV6-1 and TRBJ2-2; perhaps TRBD1 as D (5 bases). The length of the CDR3 is 15 residues. CDR1 MNHNS and CDR2 SASEGT come from the germline V gene. The germline V and J ends were trimmed by 7 bases and 1 base, with 13 bases remaining between them. CDR3 sequence reads: CASIRTSLNTGELFF. The CDR3, as DNA: TGTGCCAGCATTAGGACATCCCTGAACACCGGGGAGCTGTTTTTT.

The chain is built from TRBV4-3 and TRBJ2-7, with 7 bases lining up with TRBD2. The CDR3 has 15 amino acids. The junction had 6 bases not matched to a gene; V was cut back by 1 base and J by 3 bases. Germline assignment: CDR1 LGHNA and CDR2 YSLEER. The CDR3 here is CASSQATGGSYEQYF. The CDR3 nucleotides are TGCGCCAGCAGCCAAGCGACCGGCGGGAGCTACGAGCAGTACTTC.

The J gene is TRBJ2-1, the V gene TRBV20-1; D ambiguous. This CDR3 comprises 10 residues. Germline values: CDR1 DFQATT, CDR2 SNEGSKA (reference sequence). V was cut by 2 bases and J by 10 bases, with 6 bases left in between. The CDR3 reads CSARWTEQFF. The CDR3 DNA sequence: TGCAGTGCTAGATGGACCGAGCAGTTCTTC.

The chain recombines TRBV5-4 with TRBJ1-2, with D tentatively TRBD1 (5 bases). CDR1 and CDR2 from the germline V gene are SGHNT and YYREEE (reference sequence). The CDR3 is 16 residues long. Trimming took 0 bases from V and 4 from J, leaving 16 bases between them. The CDR3 nucleotides read TGTGCCAGCAGCTTGGCCGCGGGACGGGCCCCCTATGGCTACACCTTC. Translation: CASSLAAGRAPYGYTF. Supplemented by reference TRBV5-4 and TRBJ1-2, the full variable domain reads ETGVTQSPTHLIKTRGQQVTLRCSSQSGHNTVSWYQQALGQGPQFIFQYYREEENGRGNFPPRFSGLQFPNYSSELNVNALELDDSALYLCASSLAAGRAPYGYTFGSGTRLTVV.

The chain has TRBV29-1 and TRBJ2-7, with TRBD1 matching over 10 bases. The CDR3 is 16 amino acids. Germline-derived CDR1 and CDR2 are SQVTM and ANQGSEA. V trimming: 6 bases; J trimming: 3 bases; junction bases outside the gene matches: 14. This chain's CDR3 is CSVPAGTGEMFYEQYF. In DNA, the CDR3 is TGCAGCGTCCCCGCGGGGACAGGGGAGATGTTCTACGAGCAGTACTTC.

The chain combines TRBV30 with TRBJ2-7, with TRBD1 as a possible D gene (7 bases). CDR1 and CDR2 (germline): GTSNPN, SVGIG (reference sequence). The CDR3 runs to 15 residues. V was pared by 0 bases and J by 0 bases, with 12 bases between. The DNA for the CDR3 is TGTGCCTGGAGTGTAGGAGGGGGCGGCTCCTACGAGCAGTACTTC. Protein product: CAWSVGGGGSYEQYF.

The V call is TRBV7-9, the J call TRBJ2-2; D unresolved. This CDR3 region has 15 residues. V gave up 2 bases and J gave up 0 bases, with 7 bases separating them. Germline V lookup: CDR1 SEHNR, CDR2 FQNEAQ (reference sequence). The CDR3 coding sequence is TGTGCCAGCAGCTTAATAGACACGAACACCGGGGAGCTGTTTTTT. This gives the protein CASSLIDTNTGELFF.

The chain combines TRBV15 with TRBJ1-2, with 8 bases identical to TRBD1. V lost 3 bases to trimming and J lost 5 bases; unmatched junction nucleotides: 5. Germline V gene data show CDR1 as LNHNV and CDR2 as YYDKDF (reference sequence). The CDR3 consists of 14 residues. The CDR3 DNA reads as TGTGCCACCAGCAGGCGACAGGGGAATTATGGCTACACCTTC. Its protein product is CATSRRQGNYGYTF.

For the CDR3, the DNA is TGTGCCAGCAGCCTACCGACCAGCTACGAGCAGTACTTC. Residues: CASSLPTSYEQYF. The chain is built from TRBV5-4 and TRBJ2-7; no clear D gene. This CDR3 is 13 amino acids long. Trimming left V 4 bases short and J 3 bases short, with 11 bases between. The germline V gene encodes CDR1 SGHNT and CDR2 YYREEE (reference sequence).

The chain employs TRBV9 and TRBJ2-7; D is perhaps TRBD2 (6 bases). V lost 8 bases, J lost 7 bases, and 16 bases lay in between. This CDR3 contains 12 residues. Per germline, CDR1 SGDLS and CDR2 YYNGEE. The CDR3 sequence: CARAAGGKEQYF. The CDR3 DNA sequence: TGTGCCAGAGCCGCCGGGGGTAAAGAGCAGTACTTC. Combining the CDR3 with reference TRBV9 and TRBJ2-7 gives the whole variable domain DSGVTQTPKHLITATGQRVTLRCSPRSGDLSVYWYQQSLDQGLQFLIQYYNGEERAKGNILERFSAQQFPDLHSELNLSSLELGDSALYFCARAAGGKEQYFGPGTRLTVT.

The V call is TRBV30, the J call TRBJ2-6; TRBD1 is a possible D gene (6 bases). V was clipped by 2 bases and J by 2 bases, with 10 bases between them. The CDR3 loop spans 15 amino acids. The germline V gene encodes CDR1 GTSNPN and CDR2 SVGIG (reference sequence). CDR3 residues: CAWSLGGAGANVLTF. The CDR3 bases are TGTGCCTGGAGTCTTGGGGGCGCTGGGGCCAACGTCCTGACTTTC.

The table lists this clone with a count of one. The V and J genes are TRBV7-2 and TRBJ2-7, with D uncertain. In germline, CDR1 is SGHTA, CDR2 FQGNSA. There are 15 residues in the CDR3. Trimming removed 5 bases at V and 1 base at J, with 15 bases between. CDR3: CASSLRNRASYEQYF. The CDR3 DNA is TGTGCCAGCAGCCTCAGGAATAGGGCGTCCTACGAGCAGTACTTC.

The DNA of the CDR3 is TGTGCCAGCAGAGCCGACAGGAGCTCTGGAAACACCATATATTTT. The encoded protein is CASRADRSSGNTIYF. The V gene is TRBV7-2, the J gene TRBJ1-3; TRBD1 might be the D (6 bases). The CDR3 sequence is 15 residues long. Per germline, CDR1 SGHTA and CDR2 FQGNSA. V was trimmed by 6 bases and J by 0 bases, leaving 12 bases between them.

The chain is built from TRBV29-1 and TRBJ2-3, with D possibly matching TRBD2 (5 bases). This CDR3 comprises 15 residues. Germline V gene data show CDR1 as SQVTM and CDR2 as ANQGSEA. The V and J ends lost 2 bases and 0 bases respectively, with 12 bases between them. Written as DNA, the CDR3 is TGCAGCGTTGAACGGAGGAAGAGCAGCACAGATACGCAGTATTTT. Encoded protein: CSVERRKSSTDTQYF.

J is TRBJ2-1 and V is TRBV29-1, with TRBD2 matching over 10 bases. This CDR3 is 15 amino acids long. The V segment lost 6 bases and the J segment 0 bases; nucleotides outside the gene matches: 5. Germline V lookup: CDR1 SQVTM, CDR2 ANQGSEA. CDR3 in DNA: TGCAGCGTCGGGACTAGCGCAAGCTCCTACAATGAGCAGTTCTTC. Protein sequence: CSVGTSASSYNEQFF.

This chain connects TRBV7-2 to TRBJ1-2, with D tentatively TRBD1 (6 bases). The CDR3 sequence is 14 residues long. Germline V CDR1 and CDR2: SGHTA, FQGNSA. Trimming took off 1 base at V and 4 bases at J, with 10 bases between the two ends. The CDR3 is CASSLDHRAYGYTF. Here the CDR3 DNA reads TGTGCCAGCAGCTTAGACCACAGGGCCTATGGCTACACCTTC.

The chain employs TRBV10-3 and TRBJ2-7; the D is unclear. Per germline, CDR1 ENHRY and CDR2 SYGVKD. The V and J ends lost 10 bases and 3 bases respectively, with 7 bases between them. This CDR3 is 10 amino acids long. The CDR3 region has the DNA TGTGCCAGCAGCTACTACGAGCAGTACTTC. Protein: CASSYYEQYF.